This entry is about one T cell receptor beta chain. Sequencing used immunoSEQ multiplex PCR; TCRdb keeps in-frame clones, though not all of them. Of roughly 320,000 clones listed, about 86% are singletons. This sample stems from a study of Ad26.COV2.S vaccination and SARS-CoV-2 variants. Study overall: Ad26.COV2.S shots went into the muscle once or twice, 56 days apart.

Documented treatment: approximately 18 received Ad26.COV2.S at low or high dose, single or two shots; 5 received placebo; per-sample allocation not given. Sample collection was performed on day 63 after the first vaccine or placebo injection. In Boston, an adult donor aged 18-55 years took part. An Ad26 vector expressing Wuhan-strain SARS-CoV-2 spike served as the vaccine. V lost 3 bases and J lost 3; bases outside the gene matches: 10. From germline, CDR1 is SGHKS and CDR2 YYEKEE (reference sequence). This CDR3 spans 16 amino acids. The chain carries TRBV5-5 and TRBJ2-5, with 8 bases that match TRBD1. The material was peripheral blood, obtained in a trial of Ad26.COV2.S vaccine versus placebo. This sequence originates from a person between 18 and 60 years old who received the Ad26.COV2.S COVID-19 vaccine or a placebo. CDR3 in amino acids: CASSSWQKTGEETQYF. CDR3 bases: TGTGCCAGCAGCTCATGGCAGAAGACAGGGGAAGAGACCCAGTACTTC.